A selection of T cell receptor beta chains follows, all from one sample in a study of blood T cell repertoires in COVID-19. The repertoire was sequenced with immunoSEQ multiplex PCR; TCRdb's copy has only in-frame clones and lacks some. The sample lists about 50,000 clones; 85% to 90% were seen once. Sequencing was done on a sample of peripheral blood. The receptor set was obtained from a man in his sixties or seventies with acute or convalescent COVID-19. Each CDR3 is given with its conserved first and last residue. The order of the fields is D gene, clone size, J gene, V gene, CDR3 protein, CDR3 DNA. A D gene is named only where the DNA matches it firmly. Some rows have no size entry. The others give once, few or many, or a class for an expanded clone.

TRBD1 . TRBJ2-1 TRBV6-5 CASSKTGDNEQFF TGTGCCAGCAGTAAGACAGGGGACAATGAGCAGTTCTTC
TRBD2 . TRBJ2-3 TRBV30 CAWSQGLAGVRDTQYF TGTGCCTGGAGCCAGGGGCTAGCGGGAGTTAGAGATACGCAGTATTTT
TRBD1 once TRBJ1-4 TRBV28 CASSLRGQGGGEKLFF TGTGCCAGCAGTTTAAGGGGACAGGGAGGGGGTGAAAAACTGTTTTTT
. . TRBJ2-7 TRBV4-3 CASSVDSREQYF TGCGCCAGCAGCGTAGACAGCCGCGAGCAGTACTTC
TRBD1 few TRBJ2-1 TRBV5-4 CASSPGGNGWNEQFF TGTGCCAGCAGCCCAGGGGGAAACGGGTGGAATGAGCAGTTCTTC
. once TRBJ1-1 TRBV9 CASNYSPGGEAFF TGTGCCAGCAACTATTCGCCCGGGGGGGAAGCTTTCTTT
TRBD1 once TRBJ2-5 TRBV7-2 CASSVQGPQETQYF TGTGCCAGCAGCGTACAGGGGCCCCAAGAGACCCAGTACTTC
TRBD2 . TRBJ2-3 TRBV29-1 CSVQRAGGPRDTQYF TGCAGCGTCCAAAGGGCGGGAGGGCCGCGGGATACGCAGTATTTT
TRBD1 . TRBJ2-5 TRBV2 CATGQVQETQYF TGTGCCACCGGACAGGTCCAAGAGACCCAGTACTTC
TRBD1 . TRBJ2-2 TRBV19 CASTQDRGPTGELFF TGTGCCAGTACCCAAGACAGGGGACCGACCGGGGAGCTGTTTTTT
TRBD2 . TRBJ2-5 TRBV24-1 CATSEGDYQETQYF TGTGCCACCAGTGAGGGGGACTATCAAGAGACCCAGTACTTC
. . TRBJ1-1 TRBV28 CASSLSGGTEAFF TGTGCCAGCAGTTTGTCGGGGGGAACTGAAGCTTTCTTT
TRBD2 . TRBJ2-5 TRBV4-1 CASSQSRTSGQETQYF TGCGCCAGCAGCCAAAGTCGGACTAGCGGGCAAGAGACCCAGTACTTC
TRBD1 . TRBJ1-2 TRBV10-3 CAITGQGAKGYTF TGTGCCATCACCGGACAGGGGGCCAAAGGCTACACCTTC
. . TRBJ1-2 TRBV21-1 CASSKAPGFFMADTNYGYTF TGTGCCAGCAGCAAAGCGCCGGGGTTCTTTATGGCAGACACTAACTATGGCTACACCTTC
. . TRBJ2-1 TRBV29-1 CSVEILRYSYNEQFF TGCAGCGTTGAAATCCTACGCTACTCCTACAATGAGCAGTTCTTC
. . TRBJ2-5 TRBV9 CASGPSRETQYF TGTGCCAGTGGTCCTAGTCGAGAGACCCAGTACTTC